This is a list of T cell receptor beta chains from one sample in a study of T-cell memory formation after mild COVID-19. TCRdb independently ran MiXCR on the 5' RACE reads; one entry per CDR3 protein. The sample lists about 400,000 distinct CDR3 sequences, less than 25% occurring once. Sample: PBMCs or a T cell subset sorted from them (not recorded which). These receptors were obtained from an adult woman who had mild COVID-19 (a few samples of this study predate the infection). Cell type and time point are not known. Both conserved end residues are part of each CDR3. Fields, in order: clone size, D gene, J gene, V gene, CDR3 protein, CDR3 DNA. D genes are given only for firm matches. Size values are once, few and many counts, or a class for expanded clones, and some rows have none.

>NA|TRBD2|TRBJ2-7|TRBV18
CASSPEASGYEQYF
TGTGCCAGCTCACCAGAGGCTAGCGGCTACGAGCAGTACTTC
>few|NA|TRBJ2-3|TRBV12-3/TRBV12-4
CASSRSAAGFFTDTQYF
TGTGCCAGCAGCCGATCTGCGGCGGGGTTTTTTACAGATACGCAGTATTTT
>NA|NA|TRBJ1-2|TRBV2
CASSVQPNYGYTF
TGTGCCAGCAGTGTGCAGCCTAACTATGGCTACACCTTC
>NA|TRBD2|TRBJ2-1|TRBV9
CASSVAQRENEQFF
TGTGCCAGCAGCGTAGCCCAGCGGGAGAATGAGCAGTTCTTC
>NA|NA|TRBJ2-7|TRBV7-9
CASSPSLSYEQYF
TGTGCCAGCAGCCCTTCGCTCTCCTACGAGCAGTACTTC
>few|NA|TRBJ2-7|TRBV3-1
CASSQTQFITGEQYF
TGTGCCAGCAGCCAAACCCAGTTCATAACGGGAGAGCAGTACTTC
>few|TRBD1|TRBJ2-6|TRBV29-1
CSVVGVDRTGTVLTF
TGCAGCGTTGTAGGGGTAGATCGGACAGGCACCGTCCTGACTTTC
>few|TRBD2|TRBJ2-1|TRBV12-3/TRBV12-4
CASRPGLALGEQFF
TGTGCCAGCAGACCGGGACTAGCTTTGGGTGAGCAGTTCTTC
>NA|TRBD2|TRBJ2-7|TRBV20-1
CSARDFQTRGGRTYEQYF
TGCAGTGCTAGAGATTTCCAAACCCGGGGGGGACGAACCTACGAGCAGTACTTC
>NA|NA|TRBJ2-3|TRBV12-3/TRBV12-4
CASSLGGYGDTQYF
TGTGCCAGCAGTCTAGGGGGGTATGGAGATACGCAGTATTTT
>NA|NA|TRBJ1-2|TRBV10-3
CAINQGRDGYTF
TGTGCCATCAATCAGGGTCGTGATGGCTACACCTTC
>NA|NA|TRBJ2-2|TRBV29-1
CSVRYLNTGELFF
TGCAGCGTTAGGTACTTAAACACCGGGGAGCTGTTTTTT
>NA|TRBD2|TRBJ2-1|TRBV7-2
CASSSRTSGSHLYNEQFF
TGTGCCAGCAGCTCCCGGACTAGCGGGAGTCATCTCTACAATGAGCAGTTCTTC